The 28 T cell receptor beta chains in this list originate from one sample, sequenced in a study of blood T cell repertoires in COVID-19. Sequencing used immunoSEQ multiplex PCR; TCRdb keeps in-frame clones, though not all of them. The sample consists of about 64,000 clones, 84% of them appearing once. The sequenced sample was peripheral blood. All receptors derive from a woman aged 55-70 years with acute or convalescent COVID-19.

The chain couples TRBV6-1 to TRBJ1-3; D unclear. Germline V CDR1 and CDR2: MNHNS, SASEGT. V lost 3 bases to trimming and J lost 0 bases, with 9 bases between them. This CDR3 region has 15 residues. For the CDR3, the DNA is TGTGCCAGCAGTGAGGAGGCACTCTCTGGAAACACCATATATTTT. Its translation is CASSEEALSGNTIYF.

J is TRBJ2-3 and V is TRBV9; 15 bases line up with TRBD2. The length of the CDR3 is 16 residues. V lost 4 bases to trimming and J lost 3 bases; unmatched junction nucleotides: 3. CDR1 and CDR2 (germline): SGDLS, YYNGEE. The CDR3 DNA sequence: TGTGCCAGCAGCAAGGGACTAGCGGGGGGAACAGATACGCAGTATTTT. This codes for CASSKGLAGGTDTQYF.

This CDR3 reads CASSAYGGPQETQYF. Here the CDR3 DNA reads TGTGCCAGCAGCGCCTACGGGGGGCCCCAAGAGACCCAGTACTTC. J is TRBJ2-5 and V is TRBV2; tentatively, D is TRBD2 (7 bases). V was cut by 6 bases and J by 1 base, with 15 bases left in between. The CDR3 runs 15 residues. Germline V lookup: CDR1 SNHLY, CDR2 FYNNEI. Drawing the rest from reference TRBV2 and TRBJ2-5, the complete variable domain is EPEVTQTPSHQVTQMGQEVILRCVPISNHLYFYWYRQILGQKVEFLVSFYNNEISEKSEIFDDQFSVERPDGSNFTLKIRSTKLEDSAMYFCASSAYGGPQETQYFGPGTRLLVL.

The V call is TRBV5-1, the J call TRBJ1-4; D is uncertain. Germline-derived CDR1 and CDR2 are SGHRS and YFSETQ. V was shortened by 3 bases and J by 0 bases, with 6 bases between the two germline ends. CDR3 length: 14 amino acids. CDR3 DNA sequence: TGCGCCAGCAGCTCAGATCCAACTAATGAAAAACTGTTTTTT. It is translated as CASSSDPTNEKLFF.

This clone appeared a single time. The chain combines TRBV5-1 with TRBJ2-1; 8 bases map to TRBD1. CDR3 length: 17 residues. Germline lookup yields CDR1 SGHRS and CDR2 YFSETQ. The ends lost 4 bases at V and 0 bases at J; junction bases unmatched: 9. CDR3 residues: CASSGGQALGSYNEQFF. CDR3 nucleotides: TGCGCCAGCAGCGGGGGACAGGCCCTCGGCTCCTACAATGAGCAGTTCTTC.

The gene calls are TRBV10-2 and TRBJ2-1, with TRBD2 matching over 7 bases. This CDR3 region has 15 residues. Germline loops: CDR1 WSHSY, CDR2 SAAADI. The ends lost 2 bases at V and 2 bases at J; junction bases unmatched: 3. This CDR3 is CASSEVGGTYNEQFF. For the CDR3, the DNA is TGCGCCAGCAGTGAGGTCGGGGGGACCTACAATGAGCAGTTCTTC.

This chain joins TRBV6-1 and TRBJ1-1, with 7 positions matching TRBD1. The CDR3 runs to 15 residues. The ends lost 1 base at V and 3 bases at J; junction bases unmatched: 5. Germline V lookup: CDR1 MNHNS, CDR2 SASEGT. As DNA, the CDR3 is TGTGCCAGCAGTGAAGGGCAGGGGGATTACACTGAAGCTTTCTTT. It yields the protein CASSEGQGDYTEAFF.

The chain recombines TRBV29-1 with TRBJ2-2; no reliable D call. Trimming removed 7 bases at V and 6 bases at J, with 9 bases between. Germline CDR1 and CDR2: SQVTM and ANQGSEA. The CDR3 spans 11 residues. CDR3 DNA: TGCAGCGCCGAGGAACCCGGGGAGCTGTTTTTT. This translates into CSAEEPGELFF.

The chain is built from TRBV6-5 and TRBJ2-1; 10 positions match TRBD1. The CDR3 runs 14 residues. The V gene end was trimmed by 6 bases and the J gene end by 7 bases; junction bases not matched to a gene: 6. The germline V gene encodes CDR1 MNHEY and CDR2 SVGAGI. Here the CDR3 DNA reads TGTGCCAGCAGCCCCGACAGGGGGCGTAATGAGCAGTTCTTC. Protein: CASSPDRGRNEQFF.

The rearrangement uses TRBV12-3 or TRBV12-4 and TRBJ2-7; a possible D gene is TRBD2 (6 bases). The CDR3 spans 13 residues. V was pared by 6 bases and J by 4 bases, with 13 bases between. Written as DNA, the CDR3 is TGTGCCAGCAGCTCTGATGCGGGGTACGAGCAGTACTTC. This gives the protein CASSSDAGYEQYF.

The chain recombines TRBV5-1 with TRBJ2-6, with TRBD1 matching 9 bases. J was trimmed by 2 bases and V by 4 bases; bases with no gene match: 4. The germline V gene has CDR1 SGHRS and CDR2 YFSETQ. This CDR3 is 16 amino acids long. CDR3: CASSARQGAGANVLTF. The CDR3 DNA is TGCGCCAGCAGCGCACGACAGGGGGCTGGGGCCAACGTCCTGACTTTC.

The chain uses TRBV2 and TRBJ2-7, with D possibly matching TRBD2 (6 bases). The CDR3 totals 14 residues. V lost 4 bases and J 3 bases, leaving 13 bases between the germline ends. Germline values: CDR1 SNHLY, CDR2 FYNNEI. The CDR3 nucleotides read TGTGCCAGCAGTGCTGGACCGGGAGACTACGAGCAGTACTTC. It is translated as CASSAGPGDYEQYF.

The V gene is TRBV30, the J gene TRBJ2-3, with 10 bases aligning to TRBD2. V dropped 5 bases and J dropped 2; count of bases not matched to a gene: 7. CDR3 length: 15 residues. CDR1 and CDR2 (germline): GTSNPN, SVGIG (reference sequence). The DNA for the CDR3 is TGTGCCTGGGACTTAGCGGGGGGCCTCACAGATACGCAGTATTTT. It is translated as CAWDLAGGLTDTQYF.

The rearrangement joins TRBV25-1 to TRBJ1-2; D perhaps matches TRBD1 (6 bases). V lost 4 bases, J lost 5 bases, and 14 bases lay in between. The germline CDR1 and CDR2 sequences are MGHDK and SYGVNS. The CDR3 spans 14 residues. The CDR3 is CASSVGGGLYGYTF. In DNA, the CDR3 is TGTGCCAGCAGTGTCGGCGGGGGCCTTTATGGCTACACCTTC.

The chain uses TRBV6-5 and TRBJ2-3, with 9 bases fitting TRBD2. Germline values: CDR1 MNHEY, CDR2 SVGAGI. J lost 0 bases, V lost 2 bases, and 3 bases had no gene match. The length of the CDR3 is 16 residues. The CDR3 is CASSYGLAGSTDTQYF. The CDR3 nucleotides are TGTGCCAGCAGTTACGGTCTAGCGGGGAGCACAGATACGCAGTATTTT.

V and J are TRBV27 and TRBJ1-2, with 10 bases fitting TRBD1. CDR3 size: 15 residues. Unmatched junction bases numbered 4, after V lost 2 bases and J lost 4 bases. Germline V gives CDR1 MNHEY, CDR2 SMNVEV (reference sequence). CDR3 coding DNA: TGTGCCAGCAGTTTAACTCGGACAGGGGGCTATGGCTACACCTTC. Amino acid sequence: CASSLTRTGGYGYTF.

V gene TRBV5-4 combines with J gene TRBJ2-3; 9 bases map to TRBD2. The CDR3 is 16 residues long. V lost 0 bases to trimming and J lost 2 bases; unmatched junction nucleotides: 4. Per the germline V gene, CDR1 is SGHNT and CDR2 is YYREEE (reference sequence). CDR3 nucleotide sequence: TGTGCCAGCAGCTTGGGGCGGGGGGGCGTCACAGATACGCAGTATTTT. It yields the protein CASSLGRGGVTDTQYF.

The gene calls are TRBV5-6 and TRBJ1-2; tentative D call: TRBD1 (5 bases). Germline V gene lookup returns CDR1 SGHDT and CDR2 YYEEEE. The CDR3 spans 15 residues. With 4 bases removed from V and 4 bases from J, the gap between germline ends came to 17 bases. The CDR3 DNA reads TGTGCCAGCAGCCCTCGGGGGGGAGGGGCCTATGGCTACACCTTC. Translated: CASSPRGGGAYGYTF.

The rearrangement uses TRBV9 and TRBJ1-3; the D gene is possibly TRBD1 (5 bases). There are 16 residues in the CDR3. V was cut by 3 bases and J by 0 bases, with 13 bases left in between. Germline CDR1 is SGDLS and CDR2 is YYNGEE. CDR3 amino acids: CASSAQGSSSGNTIYF. CDR3 nucleotides: TGTGCCAGCAGCGCTCAGGGTAGCTCCTCTGGAAACACCATATATTTT.

This sequence joins TRBV5-1 and TRBJ1-3; D ambiguous. CDR1 and CDR2 from the germline V gene are SGHRS and YFSETQ. This CDR3 spans 14 amino acids. V dropped 0 bases and J dropped 0 bases, with 4 bases sitting between them. The CDR3 DNA follows: TGCGCCAGCAGCTTGGACGGCTCTGGAAACACCATATATTTT. Its translation: CASSLDGSGNTIYF. The full variable domain, completed using reference TRBV5-1 and TRBJ1-3, is KAGVTQTPRYLIKTRGQQVTLSCSPISGHRSVSWYQQTPGQGLQFLFEYFSETQRNKGNFPGRFSGRQFSNSRSEMNVSTLELGDSALYLCASSLDGSGNTIYFGEGSWLTVV.

J is TRBJ1-2 and V is TRBV5-1; a possible D gene is TRBD1 (5 bases). CDR1 SGHRS and CDR2 YFSETQ come from the germline V gene. Trimming removed 1 base from V and 3 bases from J, with 13 bases in between. The CDR3 totals 15 residues. The DNA of the CDR3 is TGCGCCAGCAGCTTGAGGCCGCCGGGGGACTATGGCTACACCTTC. This sequence encodes CASSLRPPGDYGYTF.

This clone occurred once. The CDR3 is CASSSEQGAWETQYF. As DNA, the CDR3 is TGCGCCAGCAGCTCCGAACAAGGGGCATGGGAGACCCAGTACTTC. J is TRBJ2-5 and V is TRBV5-1; a weak D match, TRBD1 (5 bases). Germline lookup yields CDR1 SGHRS and CDR2 YFSETQ. The CDR3 consists of 15 residues. Trimming shortened V by 3 bases and J by 5 bases, and 17 bases separated the two germline ends.

This chain connects TRBV5-1 to TRBJ2-3, with 7 nucleotides matching TRBD2. Trimming removed 4 bases from V and 0 bases from J; junction bases left unmatched: 2. The CDR3 spans 14 residues. CDR1 SGHRS and CDR2 YFSETQ come from the germline V gene. CDR3 nucleotides: TGCGCCAGCAGCCCGACTAGCAGCACAGATACGCAGTATTTT. As protein: CASSPTSSTDTQYF.

The chain carries TRBV19 and TRBJ2-3; 9 bases agree with TRBD1. Germline CDR1 and CDR2: LNHDA and SQIVND (reference sequence). V lost 8 bases, J lost 2 bases, and 5 bases stayed unmatched. The CDR3 runs to 14 residues. In nucleotides, the CDR3 is TGTGCCAGTCGGGACAGGGCTACCACAGATACGCAGTATTTT. It specifies CASRDRATTDTQYF.

Worth noting for this clone: Other DNA variants within this sample encode the same CDR3. The chain carries TRBV23-1 and TRBJ1-1; D ambiguous. TRBV23-1 is an ORF for which the function is uncertain. This CDR3 has 14 residues. V was trimmed by 0 bases and J by 2 bases, leaving 7 bases between them. The DNA of the CDR3 is TGCGCCAGCAGTCAATCGCCAGGTAACACTGAAGCTTTCTTT. It specifies CASSQSPGNTEAFF.

The chain links TRBV5-5 to TRBJ2-3; 8 bases align to TRBD1. Trimming took 3 bases from V and 0 from J; bases not matched to a gene: 3. The CDR3 has 15 amino acids. Per the germline V gene, CDR1 is SGHKS and CDR2 is YYEKEE (reference sequence). CDR3 DNA: TGTGCCAGCAGCTCCGGACAGGGCAGCACAGATACGCAGTATTTT. This encodes CASSSGQGSTDTQYF.

The chain is built from TRBV9 and TRBJ2-7; 7 nucleotides line up with TRBD2. After removal of 4 bases from V and 2 bases from J, the junction contained 6 bases not matched to a gene. This CDR3 contains 14 residues. Germline CDR1 is SGDLS and CDR2 is YYNGEE. CDR3 nucleotide sequence: TGTGCCAGCAGCCCCCGGGACTACACCTACGAGCAGTACTTC. It encodes CASSPRDYTYEQYF.

The sample holds a few counts of this clone. This chain links TRBV3-1 (or the pseudogene TRBV3-2) with TRBJ2-6; D may be TRBD2 (5 bases). Germline loops: CDR1 LGHDT, CDR2 YNNKEL (reference sequence). With 4 bases removed from V and 2 bases from J, the gap between germline ends came to 15 bases. The CDR3 sequence is 17 residues long. The DNA of the CDR3 is TGTGCCAGCAGCCGGTTAGCGTGGGTCGCTGGGGCCAACGTCCTGACTTTC. Amino acids: CASSRLAWVAGANVLTF.